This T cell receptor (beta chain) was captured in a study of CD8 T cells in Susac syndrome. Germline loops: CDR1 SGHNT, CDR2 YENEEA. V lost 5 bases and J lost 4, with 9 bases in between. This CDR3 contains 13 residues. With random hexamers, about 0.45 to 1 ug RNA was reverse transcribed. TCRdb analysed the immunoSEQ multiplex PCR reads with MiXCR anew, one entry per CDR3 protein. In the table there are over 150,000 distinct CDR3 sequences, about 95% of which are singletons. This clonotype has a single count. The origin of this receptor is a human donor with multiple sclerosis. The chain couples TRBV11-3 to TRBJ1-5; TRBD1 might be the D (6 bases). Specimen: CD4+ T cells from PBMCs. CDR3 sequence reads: CASSKGHNQPQHF. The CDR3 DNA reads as TGTGCCAGCAGCAAGGGACATAATCAGCCCCAGCATTTT.